A selection of T cell receptor beta chains follows, all from one sample in a study of shared clonotypes between healthy human individuals. The assay was immunoSEQ multiplex PCR, and TCRdb's table has in-frame clones only and misses some. The table lists approximately 2.5 million clones, more than 80% of them singletons, with over 0.12% in the top ten. Material: naive CD4+ T cells sorted from blood. The receptor set was obtained from a man younger than 35 in good health. The CDR3 runs from the conserved cysteine through the conserved F or W. Fields, in order: J gene, V gene, clone size, CDR3 protein. Only part of the rows carry a size: once, few, many, or a class if the clone is expanded.

TRBJ2-3 | TRBV9 | . | CASSVGRERGYTDTQYF
TRBJ1-1 | TRBV9 | . | CASSLGTVNTEAFF
TRBJ1-5 | TRBV30 | . | CAWSPGGRGNNQPQHF
TRBJ2-1 | TRBV5-1 | once | CASSLAAGTGGNEQFF
TRBJ2-7 | TRBV15 | . | CATSRDLGEQYF
TRBJ2-3 | TRBV11-2 | . | CASSLDGSNGDTQYF
TRBJ1-2 | TRBV27 | . | CASSLRQGVGYGYTF
TRBJ2-3 | TRBV5-5 | . | CASSLVAGGTDTQYF
TRBJ2-3 | TRBV4-2 | . | CASSRGGLAGVHTQYF
TRBJ1-1 | TRBV6-5 | . | CASSYGTGGTEAFF
TRBJ2-1 | TRBV5-4 | . | CASSLRLAAYNEQFF
TRBJ2-7 | TRBV6-6 | . | CASSYSQTKFTYEQYF
TRBJ1-6 | TRBV27 | few | CASRLGSYNSPLHF
TRBJ1-1 | TRBV28 | . | CASSLIGGTLTEAFF
TRBJ1-3 | TRBV6-1 | . | CASSELDRTSGNTIYF
TRBJ1-6 | TRBV9 | . | CASTRGGGRNSPLHF
TRBJ1-1 | TRBV7-2 | . | CASSSDRMNTEAFF
TRBJ1-2 | TRBV27 | . | CASSTGQGNYGYTF
TRBJ2-7 | TRBV7-2 | . | CASSLEGQGSEQYF
TRBJ2-7 | TRBV11-2 | . | CASSLGFQALGEQYF
TRBJ1-2 | TRBV7-2 | . | CASRHRDSNYGYTF
TRBJ2-5 | TRBV10-3 | . | CAISESTSGAETQYF
TRBJ2-6 | TRBV10-3 | . | CAISEWEFNVLTF
TRBJ2-7 | TRBV5-4 | . | CASSSYSGTYEQYF
TRBJ1-2 | TRBV5-4 | . | CASSGGTAEGYGYTF
TRBJ1-4 | TRBV28 | . | CASSLGGFNEKLFF
TRBJ1-2 | TRBV4-1 | once | CASSHADQDSGGYTF
TRBJ2-3 | TRBV30 | once | CAWSKSVGTQYF
TRBJ2-5 | TRBV6-5 | . | CASSPPGGGKTQYF
TRBJ1-4 | TRBV2 | . | CASSDRSATNEKLFF
TRBJ1-2 | TRBV25-1 | . | CASRGNEGAGYTF
TRBJ2-6 | TRBV7-2 | . | CASSPQGANVLTF
TRBJ2-5 | TRBV4-3 | . | CASSQDLSGRETQYF
TRBJ2-5 | TRBV10-2 | . | CASSAREQSFWETQYF
TRBJ2-7 | TRBV9 | . | CASSVDYYEQYF
TRBJ1-6 | TRBV7-9 | few | CASASRQSNSPLHF
TRBJ2-3 | TRBV18 | . | CASSPTGAGTDTQYF
TRBJ2-1 | TRBV18 | . | CASSHTPGLAGGIYSYNEQFF
TRBJ1-3 | TRBV9 | once | CASSVARAGNTIYF
TRBJ2-5 | TRBV6-1 | . | CASSEVGRATQYF
TRBJ1-2 | TRBV7-9 | . | CASSLQGANYGYTF
TRBJ2-5 | TRBV5-6 | . | CASSLSWEETQYF
TRBJ1-1 | TRBV28 | . | CASTGTGNTEAFF
TRBJ1-1 | TRBV30 | . | CAWSRRGDTEAFF
TRBJ2-3 | TRBV28 | . | CASSPAGGIPGDTQYF
TRBJ1-1 | TRBV7-2 | . | CASSLSLLAFF
TRBJ1-1 | TRBV2 | few | CASSEVRTGNTEAFF
TRBJ2-3 | TRBV11-2 | . | CASSLGWFTGGSTTDTQYF
TRBJ2-7 | TRBV11-2 | . | CASSLEASGRLF
TRBJ2-1 | TRBV9 | . | CASSGGTSWNEQFF
TRBJ2-7 | TRBV19 | once | CASSIGQGADEQYF
TRBJ1-5 | TRBV19 | few | CASSISGNNQPQHF